This entry concerns a single T cell receptor (beta chain). Clones were read by immunoSEQ multiplex PCR, and TCRdb kept only the in-frame ones, dropping some. Among tens of thousands of clones listed, roughly 90% were seen once. The data were taken from a study of T cell changes during pregnancy in multiple sclerosis. The sample consisted of peripheral blood, taken in the second trimester of pregnancy. The source is a female donor with multiple sclerosis, enrolled in a pregnancy study.

The CDR3 nucleotides read TGTGCCAGCAGTGGGGGACTAGCGGACCTAGAGACCCAGTACTTC. Translation: CASSGGLADLETQYF. The V call is TRBV6-1, the J call TRBJ2-5, with 11 bases identical to TRBD2. This CDR3 has 15 residues. Trimming removed 4 bases from V and 4 bases from J; junction bases left unmatched: 5. The germline CDR1 and CDR2 sequences are MNHNS and SASEGT.